The rows below give T cell receptor beta chains drawn from one sample of a study of T cell repertoires in cytomegalovirus infection. The antigens for these receptors are not known. TCRdb used MiXCR to reprocess the reads, holding one entry per CDR3 protein. The data show tens of thousands of distinct CDR3 sequences, around 34% seen once. Sequencing used PBMCs, sequenced either directly or after in vitro stimulation (not recorded which). Source of these receptors: a human donor in good health (CMV status not recorded). Some clones in this sample may be carry-over from other donors' samples. The CDR3 runs from the conserved cysteine through the conserved F or W. The D gene is left open where the match is weak. The size entry is marked missing in some rows and otherwise reads once, few, many or a size class.

- | TRBJ1-4 | TRBV5-6 | - | CASSLFAGRRSNEKLFF | TGTGCCAGCAGCTTGTTTGCCGGGCGCCGGTCAAATGAAAAACTGTTTTTT
- | TRBJ1-1 | TRBV12-3/TRBV12-4 | few | CASSLKPREAFF | TGTGCCAGCAGTTTAAAGCCTCGGGAAGCTTTCTTT
TRBD1 | TRBJ2-3 | TRBV20-1 | - | CSAGQGGTDTQYF | TGCAGTGCTGGCCAGGGGGGCACAGATACGCAGTATTTT
TRBD2 | TRBJ2-7 | TRBV20-1 | many | CSARIAGGPTREQYF | TGCAGTGCACGAATAGCGGGGGGGCCCACTCGCGAGCAGTACTTC
- | TRBJ1-1 | TRBV12-5 | few | CASGFRGTEAFF | TGTGCTAGTGGTTTTCGGGGGACTGAAGCTTTCTTT
- | TRBJ1-5 | TRBV12-3/TRBV12-4 | - | CASTRWGGNQPQHF | TGTGCCAGCACAAGGTGGGGGGGCAATCAGCCCCAGCATTTT
- | TRBJ2-3 | TRBV7-2 | many | CASSLKVIGDTQYF | TGTGCCAGCAGCTTAAAGGTGATAGGAGATACGCAGTATTTT
TRBD1 | TRBJ1-1 | TRBV6-1 | few | CASSEGQRNTEAFF | TGTGCCAGCAGCGAGGGACAGCGGAACACTGAAGCTTTCTTT
TRBD1 | TRBJ1-5 | TRBV2 | - | CAGSEQQGYNQPQHF | TGTGCCGGCAGTGAGCAACAGGGGTACAATCAGCCCCAGCATTTT
- | TRBJ1-4 | TRBV6-6 | - | CASSYLSSEKLFF | TGTGCCAGCAGTTACTTGAGTAGCGAAAAACTGTTTTTT
- | TRBJ1-1 | TRBV20-1 | - | CSARVGTLNTEAFF | TGCAGTGCTAGAGTTGGGACTTTGAACACTGAAGCTTTCTTT
- | TRBJ1-6 | TRBV20-1 | - | CSARYAGSQTPLHF | TGCAGTGCTAGATACGCAGGGAGCCAAACACCCCTCCACTTT
TRBD2 | TRBJ2-1 | TRBV7-4 | many | CASSTEREGPYNEQFF | TGTGCCAGCAGCACTGAGCGGGAGGGCCCCTACAATGAGCAGTTCTTC
TRBD1 | TRBJ2-1 | TRBV7-6 | many | CASSTRDRGGRSYNEQFF | TGTGCCAGCAGCACCCGGGACAGGGGAGGGCGGAGTTACAATGAGCAGTTCTTC
- | TRBJ2-1 | TRBV6-2/TRBV6-3 | few | CASRFSRGLGDSLKQFF | TGTGCCAGCAGGTTTTCCCGGGGTTTGGGGGACTCCCTTAAGCAGTTCTTC
- | TRBJ2-3 | TRBV5-4 | - | CASSSPGPQGIRADTQYF | TGTGCCAGCAGCTCTCCGGGCCCGCAGGGAATAAGAGCAGATACGCAGTATTTT
TRBD1 | TRBJ2-5 | TRBV6-2/TRBV6-3 | - | CASSRRDRDFAAQYF | TGTGCCAGCAGTCGACGGGACAGGGACTTCGCGGCCCAGTACTTC
- | TRBJ2-5 | TRBV7-6 | many | CASSLGPGTKETQYF | TGTGCCAGCAGTCTCGGACCCGGGACCAAAGAGACCCAGTACTTC
TRBD2 | TRBJ2-7 | TRBV20-1 | - | CSASGAGGGSYEQYF | TGCAGTGCTAGCGGGGCGGGGGGGGGGTCCTACGAGCAGTACTTC
- | TRBJ2-2 | TRBV2 | - | CASSEQASNTGELFF | TGTGCCAGCAGTGAACAGGCCTCGAACACCGGGGAGCTGTTTTTT
- | TRBJ1-4 | TRBV7-3 | - | CASSLHRGRGEQLLF | TGTGCCAGCAGCCTCCATCGCGGGAGGGGTGAACAACTGTTGTTT
- | TRBJ2-1 | TRBV12-3/TRBV12-4 | - | CASSGGSYNEQFF | TGTGCCAGCAGTGGGGGGTCCTACAATGAGCAGTTCTTC
- | TRBJ1-1 | TRBV28 | - | CASVIEGEAFF | TGTGCCAGCGTTATTGAGGGTGAAGCTTTCTTT
- | TRBJ1-3 | TRBV19 | few | CASSIGGNSGNTIYF | TGTGCCAGTAGTATCGGAGGGAACTCTGGAAACACCATATATTTT
TRBD1 | TRBJ1-2 | TRBV6-6 | few | CASSDRGFNYGYTF | TGTGCCAGCAGTGACAGGGGTTTTAACTATGGCTACACCTTC
- | TRBJ1-3 | TRBV7-2 | many | CASSRGPISGNTIYF | TGTGCCAGCAGCCGAGGACCTATCTCGGGAAACACCATATATTTT
- | TRBJ2-7 | TRBV7-8 | many | CASSLNTYEQYF | TGTGCCAGCAGCCTCAACACCTACGAGCAGTACTTC
- | TRBJ2-4 | TRBV11-2 | - | CASSLGGLGTTKNIQYF | TGTGCCAGCAGCCTCGGGGGGCTGGGTACAACCAAAAACATTCAGTACTTC
- | TRBJ2-5 | TRBV12-5 | few | CASGSVGETQYF | TGTGCTAGTGGTTCCGTGGGAGAGACCCAGTACTTC
- | TRBJ1-2 | TRBV7-8 | - | CASSLVIWGASGYTF | TGTGCCAGCAGCTTAGTTATTTGGGGGGCGAGCGGCTACACCTTC
- | TRBJ2-3 | TRBV5-1 | few | CASSLEETTDTQYF | TGCGCCAGCAGCTTGGAGGAGACCACAGATACGCAGTATTTT
TRBD1 | TRBJ2-1 | TRBV14 | - | CASSRGPGQGMNEQFF | TGTGCCAGCAGCCGAGGCCCGGGACAGGGTATGAATGAGCAGTTCTTC
TRBD2 | TRBJ2-2 | TRBV7-2 | - | CASSLSGRGDTGELFF | TGTGCCAGCAGCCTGTCGGGGAGGGGCGACACCGGGGAGCTGTTTTTT
TRBD1 | TRBJ1-4 | TRBV7-6 | - | CASKQGGEKLFF | TGTGCCAGCAAGCAGGGGGGTGAAAAACTGTTTTTT
TRBD2 | TRBJ2-7 | TRBV6-6 | - | CASRSSGFSYEQYF | TGTGCCAGCAGGTCTAGCGGGTTCTCCTACGAGCAGTACTTC
TRBD1 | TRBJ2-1 | TRBV6-5 | few | CASSYFVGQGAGNEQFF | TGTGCCAGCAGTTACTTTGTAGGACAGGGGGCTGGGAATGAGCAGTTCTTC
- | TRBJ2-3 | TRBV7-9 | - | CASSLDPGDTQYF | TGTGCCAGCAGCTTAGACCCAGGGGATACGCAGTATTTT
- | TRBJ2-1 | TRBV5-8 | - | CASSLVRASVTPYNEQFF | TGTGCCAGCAGCTTGGTAAGGGCTAGCGTTACCCCCTACAATGAGCAGTTCTTC
- | TRBJ2-7 | TRBV7-9 | - | CASSPPTAAYEQYF | TGTGCCAGCAGCCCCCCGACAGCCGCCTACGAGCAGTACTTC
- | TRBJ2-1 | TRBV20-1 | - | CSAPGSRDNEQFF | TGCAGTGCTCCCGGCTCCCGGGACAATGAGCAGTTCTTC
TRBD1 | TRBJ1-2 | TRBV24-1 | once | CATSDSSGTGDGYTF | TGTGCCACCAGTGATTCCTCCGGGACAGGGGATGGCTACACCTTC
- | TRBJ1-5 | TRBV6-1 | few | CASSPPINQPQHF | TGTGCCAGCAGTCCCCCAATCAATCAGCCCCAGCATTTT
- | TRBJ1-1 | TRBV5-4 | few | CASSLWSTGDTEAFF | TGTGCCAGCAGCTTGTGGTCGACGGGAGACACTGAAGCTTTCTTT
- | TRBJ2-7 | TRBV12-3/TRBV12-4 | - | CASSPDSRYEQYF | TGTGCCAGCAGTCCTGACAGCCGCTACGAGCAGTACTTC
- | TRBJ1-5 | TRBV20-1 | few | CSASRPSNQPQHF | TGCAGTGCTAGCAGGCCTAGCAATCAGCCCCAGCATTTT
- | TRBJ2-5 | TRBV15 | - | CATSRDFGGAGETQYF | TGTGCCACCAGCAGAGATTTCGGGGGCGCCGGGGAGACCCAGTACTTC